This is a list of T cell receptor beta chains from one sample in a study of blood T cells in healthy people across ages. TCRdb fed the 5' RACE reads into MiXCR, producing one record per CDR3 protein. The repertoire holds about 1.8 million distinct CDR3 sequences, with 49% as singletons. The sequencing sample was made of blood. Source of these receptors: a woman in her thirties or forties in good health. Both conserved end residues are part of each CDR3. The D gene is left open where the match is weak. Where a row states a size, it is once, few, many or the class of an expanded clone; other rows omit it.

CDR3 length,clone size,V gene,J gene,D gene,CDR3 protein,CDR3 DNA
15,NA,TRBV5-6,TRBJ2-3,NA,CASSLRGIAADTQYF,TGTGCCAGCAGCCTCCGGGGGATCGCGGCAGATACGCAGTATTTT
13,few,TRBV6-2/TRBV6-3,TRBJ2-5,NA,CASSYQGLETQYF,TGTGCCAGCAGTTACCAAGGGTTGGAGACCCAGTACTTC
12,few,TRBV6-5,TRBJ2-4,NA,CASSKPTREQYF,TGTGCCAGCAGCAAACCAACCAGAGAGCAGTACTTC
16,NA,TRBV20-1,TRBJ2-1,TRBD2,CSARSGLAGPYNEQLF,TGCAGTGCTAGATCAGGACTAGCGGGCCCCTACAATGAGCAGTTATTC
15,NA,TRBV6-1,TRBJ2-5,TRBD1,CASSETGERVKTQYF,TGTGCCAGCAGTGAAACAGGGGAGCGCGTGAAGACCCAGTACTTC
13,few,TRBV29-1,TRBJ1-2,TRBD1,CSLRTGVDYGYTF,TGCAGCTTACGGACAGGGGTTGACTATGGCTACACCTTC
13,NA,TRBV2,TRBJ1-2,NA,CASSARGPYGYTF,TGTGCCAGCAGTGCCAGGGGACCCTATGGCTACACCTTC
15,NA,TRBV9,TRBJ2-3,NA,CASSVGGRRTDTQYF,TGTGCCAGCAGCGTTGGAGGCCGGAGGACAGATACGCAGTATTTT
15,NA,TRBV28,TRBJ2-3,NA,CASSFGAASADTQYF,TGTGCCAGCAGTTTCGGAGCGGCTAGCGCAGATACGCAGTATTTT
17,NA,TRBV7-9,TRBJ1-2,TRBD1,CASSLGGQGMAYYGYTF,TGTGCCAGCAGCTTAGGTGGACAGGGAATGGCCTACTATGGCTACACCTTC
14,few,TRBV11-2,TRBJ2-1,TRBD1,CASSAGTGYNEQFF,TGTGCCAGCAGCGCCGGGACAGGGTACAATGAGCAGTTCTTC
13,NA,TRBV6-2/TRBV6-3,TRBJ1-2,NA,CASSPGQIHGHTF,TGTGCCAGCAGCCCCGGACAGATCCATGGCCACACCTTC
22,NA,TRBV4-1,TRBJ2-6,TRBD1,CASSQEGGRGLLSPSGANVLTF,TGCGCCAGCAGCCAAGAAGGGGGCAGAGGGTTGCTTTCCCCCTCTGGGGCCAACGTCCTGACTTTC
21,NA,TRBV6-1,TRBJ1-1,TRBD1,CASKTITGVPGPSGTNTEAFF,TGTGCCAGTAAAACGATAACAGGGGTTCCAGGGCCCAGTGGCACGAACACTGAAGCTTTCTTT
15,few,TRBV12-3/TRBV12-4,TRBJ2-4,TRBD1,CASSGQGATKNIQYF,TGTGCCAGCAGCGGACAGGGGGCGACCAAAAACATTCAGTACTTC
17,NA,TRBV10-3,TRBJ2-3,TRBD2,CAISESAGGARGNTQYF,TGTGCCATCAGTGAGTCGGCGGGGGGAGCACGAGGCAATACGCAGTATTTT
15,few,TRBV20-1,TRBJ2-6,TRBD1,CSASGQGHGANVLTF,TGCAGTGCTAGTGGACAGGGGCACGGGGCCAACGTCCTGACTTTC
17,NA,TRBV20-1,TRBJ2-3,TRBD2,CSARVIERGARTDTQYF,TGCAGTGCTAGAGTGATTGAGCGGGGGGCCCGCACAGATACGCAGTATTTT
15,NA,TRBV11-3,TRBJ2-5,NA,CASSSHPGNQETQYF,TGTGCCAGCAGCTCTCACCCAGGGAACCAAGAGACCCAGTACTTC
14,NA,TRBV20-1,TRBJ2-7,TRBD2,CSADGLAGSYEQYF,TGCAGTGCTGATGGACTAGCGGGATCCTACGAGCAGTACTTC
13,NA,TRBV20-1,TRBJ2-1,NA,CSALGGLKDEQFF,TGCAGTGCCCTGGGAGGCCTAAAGGATGAGCAGTTCTTC
17,NA,TRBV5-1,TRBJ2-5,TRBD2,CASSWDSGGGRQETQYF,TGCGCCAGCAGCTGGGATAGCGGGGGGGGTCGACAAGAGACCCAGTACTTC
15,few,TRBV9,TRBJ2-6,NA,CASSKGRSGANVLTF,TGTGCCAGCAGCAAAGGGAGGTCTGGGGCCAACGTCCTGACTTTC
13,few,TRBV7-2,TRBJ2-5,NA,CASSLTSMETQYF,TGTGCCAGCAGCCTAACTAGTATGGAGACCCAGTACTTC
14,once,TRBV6-5,TRBJ2-3,TRBD1,CACRQGAYTDTQYF,TGTGCCTGTAGACAGGGGGCCTACACAGATACGCAGTATTTT
14,few,TRBV7-2,TRBJ1-2,NA,CASSVVPGDYGYTF,TGTGCCAGCAGCGTTGTCCCTGGCGACTATGGCTACACCTTC
14,NA,TRBV6-6,TRBJ1-2,NA,CASSPTRPLGGYTF,TGTGCCAGCAGTCCGACACGGCCCCTTGGAGGCTACACCTTC
15,NA,TRBV20-1,TRBJ2-4,NA,CSVGARAQNFGIQYF,TGCAGTGTTGGGGCCCGGGCCCAGAATTTTGGCATTCAGTACTTC
14,NA,TRBV12-3/TRBV12-4,TRBJ2-7,TRBD1,CASSLGDRPREQYF,TGTGCCAGCAGCCTGGGGGACAGGCCCCGCGAGCAGTACTTC
15,NA,TRBV5-6,TRBJ2-2,TRBD1,CASSRLGQGKGELFF,TGTGCCAGCAGCCGCCTAGGACAGGGGAAAGGGGAGCTGTTTTTT
13,NA,TRBV29-1,TRBJ2-7,NA,CSVRGQSQYEQCF,TGCAGCGTAAGAGGACAGTCCCAATACGAGCAGTGCTTC
16,few,TRBV29-1,TRBJ2-1,TRBD2,CSVAGWGAGTYNEQFF,TGCAGCGTTGCAGGGTGGGGAGCGGGGACCTACAATGAGCAGTTCTTC
12,few,TRBV20-1,TRBJ2-7,TRBD1,CSANDRGGEQYF,TGCAGTGCTAACGACAGGGGAGGCGAGCAGTACTTC
17,many,TRBV6-1,TRBJ2-5,TRBD2,CASREYGTSGTQETQYF,TGTGCCAGCAGAGAATACGGGACTAGCGGGACCCAAGAGACCCAGTACTTC
11,many,TRBV11-3,TRBJ2-5,NA,CASSKGETQYF,TGTGCCAGCAGCAAAGGGGAGACCCAGTACTTC
12,few,TRBV7-2,TRBJ2-5,NA,CASQIPQETQYF,TGTGCCAGCCAGATACCCCAAGAGACCCAGTACTTC
16,many,TRBV19,TRBJ2-6,TRBD1,CASSTQGATGANVLTF,TGTGCCAGTAGTACCCAGGGGGCAACAGGGGCCAACGTCCTGACTTTC
12,many,TRBV29-1,TRBJ2-7,NA,CSVGPGAYEQYF,TGCAGCGTGGGACCGGGGGCCTACGAGCAGTACTTC
17,few,TRBV5-1,TRBJ2-3,NA,CASSLVIGSDSTDTQYF,TGCGCCAGCAGCTTGGTGATTGGCAGCGATAGCACAGATACGCAGTATTTT
13,NA,TRBV10-2,TRBJ2-5,TRBD1,CASNWDSAETQYF,TGCGCCAGCAATTGGGACAGTGCAGAGACCCAGTACTTC
12,once,TRBV27,TRBJ1-2,TRBD1,CASSTQGNGYTF,TGTGCCAGCAGTACACAGGGGAATGGCTACACCTTC
14,once,TRBV6-6,TRBJ1-5,TRBD1,CVSSFEQGAQPQHF,TGTGTCAGCAGTTTCGAACAGGGGGCTCAGCCCCAGCATTTT
13,NA,TRBV20-1,TRBJ1-5,NA,CSAKGSFDQPQHF,TGCAGTGCTAAGGGGAGTTTCGATCAGCCCCAGCATTTT
15,NA,TRBV2,TRBJ2-5,TRBD1,CASPLRQGDQETQYF,TGTGCCAGTCCCCTACGACAGGGTGACCAAGAGACCCAGTACTTC
16,few,TRBV6-6,TRBJ2-1,NA,CASSEPPRRVANEQFF,TGTGCCAGCAGCGAGCCGCCACGGCGGGTGGCCAATGAGCAGTTCTTC
16,NA,TRBV9,TRBJ1-4,NA,CASSPEGPRTDEKLFF,TGTGCCAGCAGCCCCGAAGGGCCACGAACGGATGAAAAACTGTTTTTT
20,NA,TRBV9,TRBJ2-5,NA,CASSVVTRGRTQGFRREQYF,TGTGCCAGCAGCGTAGTTACCCGGGGGAGGACACAAGGATTCCGACGGGAGCAGTACTTC